This is a list of T cell receptor beta chains from one sample in a study of STAT5B mutations in CD4+ large granular lymphocyte leukemia. Sequenced by immunoSEQ multiplex PCR; TCRdb stores in-frame clones only, minus some. The sample consists of about 50,000 clones, about 80% of them appearing once. Sample: CD4+ T cells from blood buffy coats. The source is a human donor in good health. Each CDR3 is given with its conserved first and last residue. D genes are given only for firm matches. Size is omitted from some rows. Given values are once, few, many or a class for expanded clones.

v_gene: TRBV6-4
j_gene: TRBJ2-3
abundance: NA
d_gene: TRBD1
CDR3aa: CASSYRGPTDTQYF
CDR3nt: TGTGCCAGCAGTTATAGGGGGCCGACAGATACGCAGTATTTT

v_gene: TRBV2
j_gene: TRBJ2-3
abundance: NA
d_gene: NA
CDR3aa: CASSAFTDTQYF
CDR3nt: TGTGCCAGCAGCGCCTTCACAGATACGCAGTATTTT

v_gene: TRBV2
j_gene: TRBJ2-3
abundance: NA
d_gene: NA
CDR3aa: CASCGSSTDTQYF
CDR3nt: TGTGCCAGCTGCGGTAGCAGCACAGATACGCAGTATTTT

v_gene: TRBV9
j_gene: TRBJ1-3
abundance: NA
d_gene: NA
CDR3aa: CASSVERNGNTIYF
CDR3nt: TGTGCCAGCAGCGTAGAGAGAAATGGAAACACCATATATTTT

v_gene: TRBV6-5
j_gene: TRBJ1-2
abundance: NA
d_gene: NA
CDR3aa: CASSYRGDGYTF
CDR3nt: TGTGCCAGCAGTTACAGGGGGGATGGCTACACCTTC

v_gene: TRBV7-3
j_gene: TRBJ2-3
abundance: NA
d_gene: NA
CDR3aa: CASSPLGPSTDTQYF
CDR3nt: TGTGCCAGCAGCCCCCTGGGGCCAAGCACAGATACGCAGTATTTT

v_gene: TRBV11-3
j_gene: TRBJ2-1
abundance: NA
d_gene: TRBD1
CDR3aa: CASSGTGPYNEQFF
CDR3nt: TGTGCCAGCAGCGGGACAGGACCTTACAATGAGCAGTTCTTC

v_gene: TRBV11-3
j_gene: TRBJ2-7
abundance: NA
d_gene: TRBD1
CDR3aa: CASQLLGTGFYEQYF
CDR3nt: TGTGCCAGCCAGCTGCTAGGGACAGGGTTCTACGAGCAGTACTTC

v_gene: TRBV11-1
j_gene: TRBJ1-2
abundance: once
d_gene: NA
CDR3aa: CASSRNTNYGYTF
CDR3nt: TGTGCCAGCAGCCGAAATACTAACTATGGCTACACCTTC

v_gene: TRBV5-1
j_gene: TRBJ1-3
abundance: NA
d_gene: TRBD1
CDR3aa: CASTQGARGNTIYF
CDR3nt: TGCGCCAGCACTCAGGGGGCGCGTGGAAACACCATATATTTT

v_gene: TRBV2
j_gene: TRBJ1-2
abundance: NA
d_gene: TRBD1
CDR3aa: CASRGQGDWSYTF
CDR3nt: TGTGCCAGCAGGGGACAGGGGGACTGGAGCTACACCTTC

v_gene: TRBV5-1
j_gene: TRBJ1-2
abundance: few
d_gene: TRBD1
CDR3aa: CASSLGQGPYTF
CDR3nt: TGCGCCAGCAGCCTCGGACAGGGACCCTACACCTTC

v_gene: TRBV4-1
j_gene: TRBJ2-2
abundance: NA
d_gene: TRBD2
CDR3aa: CASSQVVKGLALNTGELFF
CDR3nt: TGCGCCAGCAGCCAAGTGGTCAAGGGACTAGCGTTGAACACCGGGGAGCTGTTTTTT

v_gene: TRBV7-3
j_gene: TRBJ2-6
abundance: once
d_gene: NA
CDR3aa: CASSSQLSGANVLTF
CDR3nt: TGTGCCAGCAGCTCACAGCTATCTGGGGCCAACGTCCTGACTTTC

v_gene: TRBV2
j_gene: TRBJ2-7
abundance: NA
d_gene: NA
CDR3aa: CASTGIDEQYF
CDR3nt: TGTGCCAGCACGGGTATCGACGAGCAGTACTTC

v_gene: TRBV7-8
j_gene: TRBJ1-6
abundance: once
d_gene: NA
CDR3aa: CASSSIVGDSPLHF
CDR3nt: TGTGCCAGCAGCAGTATAGTGGGGGATTCACCCCTCCACTTT

v_gene: TRBV5-1
j_gene: TRBJ2-7
abundance: NA
d_gene: NA
CDR3aa: CASSLVPGEGEQYF
CDR3nt: TGCGCCAGCAGCTTGGTCCCAGGGGAGGGCGAGCAGTACTTC

v_gene: TRBV5-1
j_gene: TRBJ2-7
abundance: NA
d_gene: NA
CDR3aa: CASSGGGQRAEQYF
CDR3nt: TGCGCCAGCAGCGGAGGAGGACAGAGAGCCGAGCAGTACTTC

v_gene: TRBV6-4
j_gene: TRBJ1-5
abundance: NA
d_gene: NA
CDR3aa: CASSTGLNQPQHF
CDR3nt: TGTGCCAGCAGTACAGGGCTGAATCAGCCCCAGCATTTT

v_gene: TRBV6-6
j_gene: TRBJ2-5
abundance: NA
d_gene: NA
CDR3aa: CASSEGGLETQYF
CDR3nt: TGTGCCAGCAGTGAGGGGGGCCTGGAGACCCAGTACTTC

v_gene: TRBV5-4
j_gene: TRBJ2-5
abundance: NA
d_gene: NA
CDR3aa: CASSLSGAKETQYF
CDR3nt: TGTGCCAGCAGCTTGTCAGGTGCCAAAGAGACCCAGTACTTC

v_gene: TRBV7-2
j_gene: TRBJ2-1
abundance: NA
d_gene: TRBD1
CDR3aa: CASSLSTGNYNEQFF
CDR3nt: TGTGCCAGCAGCTTGTCGACAGGGAATTACAATGAGCAGTTCTTC

v_gene: TRBV5-1
j_gene: TRBJ2-1
abundance: NA
d_gene: TRBD2
CDR3aa: CASSPGTSGRSEQFF
CDR3nt: TGCGCCAGCAGTCCCGGGACTAGCGGGAGGTCTGAGCAGTTCTTC

v_gene: TRBV28
j_gene: TRBJ1-1
abundance: NA
d_gene: TRBD1
CDR3aa: CASSLTGTAGKAFF
CDR3nt: TGTGCCAGCAGTTTGACCGGGACAGCGGGGAAAGCTTTCTTT

v_gene: TRBV4-1
j_gene: TRBJ2-1
abundance: NA
d_gene: NA
CDR3aa: CASSQQLGQFSLYNEQFF
CDR3nt: TGCGCCAGCAGCCAGCAACTCGGTCAGTTCTCCCTTTACAATGAGCAGTTCTTC

v_gene: TRBV5-4
j_gene: TRBJ2-4
abundance: NA
d_gene: TRBD1
CDR3aa: CASSQQGTAKNIQYF
CDR3nt: TGTGCCAGCAGCCAACAGGGGACGGCCAAAAACATTCAGTACTTC

v_gene: TRBV19
j_gene: TRBJ2-5
abundance: NA
d_gene: NA
CDR3aa: CASSGGPQETQYF
CDR3nt: TGTGCCAGTAGTGGGGGCCCGCAAGAGACCCAGTACTTC

v_gene: TRBV10-3
j_gene: TRBJ1-1
abundance: NA
d_gene: TRBD1
CDR3aa: CAISEHRGDLTEAFF
CDR3nt: TGTGCCATCAGTGAGCACAGGGGGGACCTCACTGAAGCTTTCTTT

v_gene: TRBV7-9
j_gene: TRBJ2-4
abundance: NA
d_gene: TRBD2
CDR3aa: CASSLPSGAWGLAKNIQYF
CDR3nt: TGTGCCAGCTCTCTACCCAGCGGGGCTTGGGGTTTAGCCAAAAACATTCAGTACTTC

v_gene: TRBV9
j_gene: TRBJ2-1
abundance: NA
d_gene: TRBD1
CDR3aa: CASSVGQGRNEQFF
CDR3nt: TGTGCCAGCAGCGTTGGACAGGGCAGAAATGAGCAGTTCTTC

v_gene: TRBV2
j_gene: TRBJ1-2
abundance: few
d_gene: NA
CDR3aa: CASSFTGSHGYTF
CDR3nt: TGTGCCAGCAGCTTCACAGGGAGCCACGGCTACACCTTC

v_gene: TRBV9
j_gene: TRBJ2-2
abundance: NA
d_gene: TRBD1
CDR3aa: CASSVANPGQGGTGELFF
CDR3nt: TGTGCCAGCAGCGTAGCGAATCCGGGACAGGGTGGCACCGGGGAGCTGTTTTTT

v_gene: TRBV4-2
j_gene: TRBJ1-4
abundance: NA
d_gene: NA
CDR3aa: CASSQENFPGTNEKLFF
CDR3nt: TGTGCCAGCAGCCAAGAAAATTTCCCGGGGACTAATGAAAAACTGTTTTTT